The T cell receptor (beta chain) described here comes from a study of T cell repertoires in ileal Crohn's disease. Study results and caveats: Clonality above 26.8% at surgery always came with endoscopic recurrence. Active smokers at surgery had more clonal expansions than non-smokers.

Clones were sequenced by immunoSEQ multiplex PCR, and TCRdb holds only the in-frame ones, with some missing. Of more than 9,000 clones listed, around 77% are singletons. Turning to this clone: Its antigen is as yet unknown.

Trimming left V 6 bases short and J 5 bases short, with 8 bases between. The CDR3 sequence is 12 residues long. CDR1 WSHSY and CDR2 SAAADI come from the germline V gene. Material for sequencing was ileal tissue. This receptor was obtained from an adult with Crohn's disease. The chain couples TRBV10-2 to TRBJ2-1, with D unresolved. The CDR3 protein is CASRAGDNEQFF. The DNA of the CDR3 is TGCGCCAGCAGGGCTGGTGACAATGAGCAGTTCTTC.